The T cell receptor beta chain described here comes from a study of blood T cell repertoires in COVID-19. At the level of the study: From the United States, Italy and Spain came samples of acute and convalescent COVID-19. The cDNA or gDNA used as material had been derived from T cells, B-cell-depleted T cells, or PBMCs.

Libraries were prepared by immunoSEQ multiplex PCR; TCRdb keeps only in-frame clonotypes and omits some of them. The sample includes 37,000 or so clones, about 85% of them seen just once. Sequenced input: peripheral blood. The receptor was derived from a human donor in a cohort sampled during active COVID-19.

The CDR3 sequence is CASSSHQGANEKLFF. CDR3 sequence (DNA): TGTGCCAGCAGTTCCCATCAGGGGGCTAATGAAAAACTGTTTTTT. The rearrangement joins TRBV27 to TRBJ1-4; 7 positions agree with TRBD1. Losses at the gene ends were 4 bases for V and 3 bases for J; bases not matched to a gene: 5. The germline V gene encodes CDR1 MNHEY and CDR2 SMNVEV (reference sequence). The CDR3 has 15 residues.